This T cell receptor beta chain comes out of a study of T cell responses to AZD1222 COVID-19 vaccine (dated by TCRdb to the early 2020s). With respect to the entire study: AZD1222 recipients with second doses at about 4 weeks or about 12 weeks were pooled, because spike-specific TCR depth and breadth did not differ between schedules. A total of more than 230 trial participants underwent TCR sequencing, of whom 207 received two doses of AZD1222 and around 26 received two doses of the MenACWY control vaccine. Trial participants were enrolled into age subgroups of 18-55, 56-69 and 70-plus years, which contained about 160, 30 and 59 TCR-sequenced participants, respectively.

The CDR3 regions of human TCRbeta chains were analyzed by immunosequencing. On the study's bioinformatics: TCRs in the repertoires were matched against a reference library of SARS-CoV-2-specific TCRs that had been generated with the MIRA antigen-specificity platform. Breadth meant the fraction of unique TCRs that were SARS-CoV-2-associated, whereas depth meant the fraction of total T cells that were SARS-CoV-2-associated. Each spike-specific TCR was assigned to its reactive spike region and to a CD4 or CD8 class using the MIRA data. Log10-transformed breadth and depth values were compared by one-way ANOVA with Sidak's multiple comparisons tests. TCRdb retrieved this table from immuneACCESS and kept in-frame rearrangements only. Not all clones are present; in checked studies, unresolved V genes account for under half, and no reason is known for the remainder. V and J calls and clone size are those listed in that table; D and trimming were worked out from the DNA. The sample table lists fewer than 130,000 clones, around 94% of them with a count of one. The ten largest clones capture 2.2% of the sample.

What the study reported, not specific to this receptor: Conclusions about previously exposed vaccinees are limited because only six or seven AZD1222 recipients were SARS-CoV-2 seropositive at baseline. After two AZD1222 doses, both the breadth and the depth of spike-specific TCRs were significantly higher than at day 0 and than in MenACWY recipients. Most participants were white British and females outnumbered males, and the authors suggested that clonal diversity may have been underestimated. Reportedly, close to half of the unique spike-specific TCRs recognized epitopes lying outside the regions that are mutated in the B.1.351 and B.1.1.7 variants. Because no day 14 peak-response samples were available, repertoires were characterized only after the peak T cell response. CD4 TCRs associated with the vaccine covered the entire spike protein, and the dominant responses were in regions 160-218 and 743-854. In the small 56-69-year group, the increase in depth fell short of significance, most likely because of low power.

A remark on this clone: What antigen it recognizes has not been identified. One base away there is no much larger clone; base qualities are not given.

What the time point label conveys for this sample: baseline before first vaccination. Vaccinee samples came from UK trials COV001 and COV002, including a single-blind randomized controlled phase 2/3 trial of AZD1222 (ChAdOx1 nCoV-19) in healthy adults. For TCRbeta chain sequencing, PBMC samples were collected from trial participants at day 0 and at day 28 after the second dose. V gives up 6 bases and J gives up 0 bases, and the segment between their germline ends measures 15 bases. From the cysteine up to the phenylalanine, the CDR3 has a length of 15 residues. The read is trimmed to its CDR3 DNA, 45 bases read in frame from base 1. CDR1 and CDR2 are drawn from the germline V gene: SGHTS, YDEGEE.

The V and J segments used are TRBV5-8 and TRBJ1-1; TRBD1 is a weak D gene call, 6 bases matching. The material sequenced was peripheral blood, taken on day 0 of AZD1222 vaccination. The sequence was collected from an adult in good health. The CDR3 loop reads CASKSLGGMNTEAFF. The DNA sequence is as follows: TGTGCCAGCAAATCATTAGGGGGGATGAACACTGAAGCTTTCTTT.